Sequencing of this T cell receptor (beta chain) was carried out in a study of T cell changes during pregnancy in multiple sclerosis. This clone was counted once. Assay used: immunoSEQ multiplex PCR; TCRdb lists only in-frame clones, some missing. The repertoire holds 95,000 to 100,000 clones, with about 91% as singletons. The origin of this receptor is a female donor with multiple sclerosis, enrolled in a pregnancy study. Sequencing used peripheral blood, obtained in the second trimester of pregnancy.

The CDR3 region is CASSLKLAGTLNTGELFF. CDR3 DNA: TGTGCCAGCAGTTTAAAACTAGCGGGGACTTTGAACACCGGGGAGCTGTTTTTT. The V and J genes are TRBV27 and TRBJ2-2; 10 bases line up with TRBD2. The CDR3 consists of 18 residues. The junction had 7 bases not matched to a gene; V was cut back by 2 bases and J by 1 base. CDR1 and CDR2 (germline): MNHEY, SMNVEV (reference sequence).